The clone carrying this TCR beta chain was seen repeatedly, ten times or more. Antigen unknown. The sample belongs to a study of read filtering for tumor transcriptome and immune sequencing. Across the whole study: Patients were around 17 male and some 13 female, mean age 65.9 years, range roughly 45 to 85.

Overall study results and limits: RNA-seq captured clonotypes less deeply and reliably than IR-seq.

Molecular barcoded adaptors covering alpha/delta and beta/gamma chains were used on about 390 ng RNA. TCRdb reprocessed the reads via MiXCR and lists one record per CDR3 protein. There are some 40,000 distinct CDR3 sequences in the sample; 14% occur only once, and 18% lies in the top ten. CDR1 and CDR2 (germline): MNHEY, SVGAGI. This CDR3 region has 13 residues. With 4 bases removed from V and 2 bases from J, the gap between germline ends came to 3 bases. The clonotype comes from a donor at least 40 years old with multiple myeloma. This chain joins TRBV6-5 and TRBJ2-6; no clear D. The sample taken for sequencing was a population of CD138-negative cells sorted from bone marrow. Written as DNA, the CDR3 is TGTGCCAGCAGTTTCCCTGGGGCCAACGTCCTGACTTTC. It specifies CASSFPGANVLTF.